What follows are 20 T cell receptor beta chains derived from one specimen sequenced in a study of T-cell memory formation after mild COVID-19. TCRdb ran MiXCR on the 5' RACE reads and lists one entry per CDR3 protein. Of under 50,000 distinct CDR3 sequences in the sample, roughly a quarter were seen once. The sequenced material came from PBMCs or a T cell subset sorted from them (not recorded which). Every receptor here comes from a man between 18 and 29 years old who had mild COVID-19 (a few samples of this study predate the infection). Cell type and time point are not known.

The rearrangement uses TRBV20-1 and TRBJ2-3; 7 positions agree with TRBD2. V dropped 7 bases and J dropped 6; count of bases not matched to a gene: 7. Per the germline V gene, CDR1 is DFQATT and CDR2 is SNEGSKA (reference sequence). This CDR3 is built from 12 residues. The CDR3 here is CSVGAGRDTQYF. DNA for the CDR3: TGCAGTGTAGGAGCGGGGCGGGATACGCAGTATTTT.

The J gene is TRBJ1-1, the V gene TRBV5-4; D call uncertain. Germline values: CDR1 SGHNT, CDR2 YYREEE (reference sequence). The CDR3 loop spans 15 amino acids. The ends were cut back, 0 bases at V and 2 bases at J, with 11 bases in the middle. The CDR3 nucleotides read TGTGCCAGCAGCTTGGCCCATGGCAGTAACACTGAAGCTTTCTTT. Encoded protein: CASSLAHGSNTEAFF.

This clonotype appeared a few times. In DNA, the CDR3 is TGCAGCGTTGAATTGGGGGCGACAGCCGGGGAGCTGTTTTTT. Protein: CSVELGATAGELFF. V usage is TRBV29-1 and J usage is TRBJ2-2, with D possibly being TRBD1 (6 bases). The CDR3 loop spans 14 amino acids. Between the trimmed V and J ends, which lost 2 bases and 6 bases, there was a span of 13 bases. Germline lookup yields CDR1 SQVTM and CDR2 ANQGSEA.

This clonotype has a count of ten or more. The rearrangement joins TRBV7-3 to TRBJ2-5; 9 bases are shared with TRBD1. The V gene's germline CDR1 is SGHTA and CDR2 FQGTGA. V was clipped by 3 bases and J by 2 bases; unmatched bases: 4. The CDR3 is 15 amino acids. CDR3 amino acids: CASSLTGTGQETQYF. In nucleotides, the CDR3 is TGTGCCAGCAGCTTGACGGGGACAGGGCAAGAGACCCAGTACTTC. The full variable domain, with the rest looked up from reference TRBV7-3 and TRBJ2-5, is GAGVSQTPSNKVTEKGKYVELRCDPISGHTALYWYRQSLGQGPEFLIYFQGTGAADDSGLPNDRFFAVRPEGSVSTLKIQRTERGDSAVYLCASSLTGTGQETQYFGPGTRLLVL.

The V and J genes are TRBV7-2 and TRBJ2-5; D is possibly TRBD1 or TRBD2 (6 bases each). The V end lost 5 bases, the J end lost 10 bases, and 17 bases lay between the germline ends. Germline V gene data show CDR1 as SGHTA and CDR2 as FQGNSA. The CDR3 is 13 amino acids. This CDR3 reads CASSPGLGGDQYF. Here the CDR3 DNA reads TGTGCCAGCAGCCCCGGCCTGGGGGGCGACCAGTACTTC.

This clonotype has more than one count but fewer than ten. The chain links TRBV6-2 or TRBV6-3 to TRBJ2-1; the D is unclear. The CDR3 has 14 residues. Germline assignment: CDR1 MNHEY and CDR2 SVGEGT. Trimming removed 6 bases from V and 1 base from J, with 10 bases in between. The CDR3 DNA sequence: TGTGCCAGCAGCCACGGGTCATCCTACAATGAGCAGTTCTTC. The encoded protein is CASSHGSSYNEQFF.

V is TRBV12-3 or TRBV12-4 and J is TRBJ2-7; D may be TRBD2 (7 bases). CDR3 length equals 12 residues. Trimming took off 7 bases at V and 6 bases at J, with 13 bases between the two ends. In DNA, the CDR3 is TGTGCCAGCACCTTGGGAGGGGGCGAGCAGTACTTC. It translates to CASTLGGGEQYF.

The chain recombines TRBV7-2 with TRBJ1-5, with D hard to call. Germline CDR1 SGHTA, CDR2 FQGNSA. The V and J ends lost 3 bases and 4 bases respectively, with 7 bases between them. This CDR3 region has 13 residues. The CDR3 DNA is TGTGCCAGCAGCTTGACCGAAAATCAGCCCCAGCATTTT. This translates into CASSLTENQPQHF.

V is TRBV9 and J is TRBJ2-1; D is perhaps TRBD2 (6 bases). Germline CDR1 is SGDLS and CDR2 is YYNGEE. V shed 1 base and J shed 8 bases, with 10 bases lying between them. CDR3 length equals 13 residues. The CDR3 region is CASSVTSSYEQFF. The CDR3 DNA is TGTGCCAGCAGCGTAACTAGCAGTTATGAGCAGTTCTTC.

The rearrangement uses TRBV6-2 or TRBV6-3 and TRBJ1-2, with TRBD1 matching over 7 bases. The CDR3 runs 13 residues. V trimming: 5 bases; J trimming: 2 bases; junction bases outside the gene matches: 2. Germline CDR1 MNHEY, CDR2 SVGEGT. In DNA form, the CDR3 reads TGTGCCAGCAGTCGGACAGGCAACTATGGCTACACCTTC. Amino acid sequence: CASSRTGNYGYTF.

The gene calls are TRBV12-5 and TRBJ2-1; D remains ambiguous. CDR3 size: 16 residues. Trimming removed 3 bases from V and 0 bases from J, with 12 bases in between. In germline, CDR1 is LGHNT, CDR2 FRNRAP. In DNA, the CDR3 is TGTGCTAGTGGTTTTATATTGGTTGACTCCTACAATGAGCAGTTCTTC. It yields the protein CASGFILVDSYNEQFF.

This clonotype was seen many times. This chain uses TRBV6-2 or TRBV6-3 with TRBJ2-1, with no clear D. The length of the CDR3 is 13 residues. V was cut by 2 bases and J by 8 bases, with 10 bases left in between. Germline values: CDR1 MNHEY, CDR2 SVGEGT. Written as DNA, the CDR3 is TGTGCCAGCAGTTACGCGCAAAGGTATGAGCAGTTCTTC. Encoded protein: CASSYAQRYEQFF.

V and J are TRBV12-3 or TRBV12-4 and TRBJ1-1, with D unresolved. Between the trimmed V and J ends, which lost 3 bases and 1 base, there was a span of 6 bases. The CDR3 spans 13 residues. CDR3 DNA: TGTGCCAGCAGTTTTCGGGGGAACACTGAAGCTTTCTTT. Its protein product is CASSFRGNTEAFF.

V and J are TRBV5-8 and TRBJ1-6, with 8 bases identical to TRBD1. CDR1 is SGHTS and CDR2 is YDEGEE in the germline V gene. Germline trimming cut 1 base from V and 2 bases from J; bases unmatched to any gene: 8. The CDR3 is 18 amino acids. The CDR3: CASSLSQGADPYNSPLHF. The CDR3 DNA follows: TGTGCCAGCAGCTTGAGTCAGGGGGCGGACCCCTATAATTCACCCCTCCACTTT.

The sample holds a few counts of this clonotype. The chain links TRBV29-1 to TRBJ2-1; D unclear. From germline, CDR1 is SQVTM and CDR2 ANQGSEA. V was cut by 7 bases and J by 8 bases, with 27 bases left in between. CDR3 length: 16 residues. CDR3 loop: CSAFPPFQGGDDEQFF. The CDR3 nucleotides are TGCAGCGCTTTCCCCCCGTTCCAAGGTGGAGACGATGAGCAGTTCTTC.

V is TRBV6-2 or TRBV6-3 and J is TRBJ2-1; 7 bases align to TRBD1. This CDR3 contains 15 residues. J lost 4 bases, V lost 6 bases, and 9 bases had no gene match. Germline lookup yields CDR1 MNHEY and CDR2 SVGEGT. CDR3 region: CASSDRALGYNEQFF. CDR3 DNA: TGTGCCAGCAGCGACAGGGCTTTGGGGTACAATGAGCAGTTCTTC.

J is TRBJ2-1 and V is TRBV20-1, with D maybe TRBD2 (5 bases). CDR1 DFQATT and CDR2 SNEGSKA come from the germline V gene (reference sequence). The CDR3 has 11 residues. V lost 5 bases to trimming and J lost 6 bases, with 8 bases between them. The CDR3 DNA follows: TGCAGTGCTCCTAGCCCCAATGAGCAGTTCTTC. Translating gives CSAPSPNEQFF.

This rearrangement joins TRBV6-6 to TRBJ1-3; D is ambiguous. There are 16 residues in the CDR3. The germline CDR1 and CDR2 sequences are MNHNY and SVGAGI (reference sequence). Trimming left V 2 bases short and J 0 bases short, with 11 bases between. CDR3 sequence (DNA): TGTGCCAGCAGTTACGCAGACCGGGGCTCTGGAAACACCATATATTTT. Translation: CASSYADRGSGNTIYF.

The chain recombines TRBV27 with TRBJ2-3; TRBD2 might be the D (5 bases). CDR1 is MNHEY, CDR2 SMNVEV, per germline (reference sequence). Trimming took off 8 bases at V and 2 bases at J, with 8 bases between the two ends. This CDR3 has 12 residues. Written as DNA, the CDR3 is TGTGCCAGCGGACTTATCACAGATACGCAGTATTTT. Translation gives CASGLITDTQYF.

DNA of the CDR3: TGCGCCAGCAGCCAAGATACAGGGGAGAGCTACAATGAGCAGTTCTTC. Amino acid sequence: CASSQDTGESYNEQFF. The V and J genes are TRBV4-1 and TRBJ2-1, with 7 bases that match TRBD1. Germline assignment: CDR1 MGHRA and CDR2 YSYEKL. This CDR3 has 16 residues. J gave up 3 bases and V 0 bases, and 5 bases lay outside the gene matches.